This TCR beta chain was documented in a study of T cells expressing NK-cell markers. Study background: CD3+CD56+NKG2C+, CD3+CD56+NKG2C- and CD3+CD56-NKG2C+ T cells, once sorted, supplied the TCR beta repertoires.

Regarding the study as a whole: There were a handful of donors in whom these clonotypes also led the CD3+CD56-NKG2C+ fraction.

About this clonotype itself: The antigen is undetermined.

CDR1 and CDR2 (germline): SGHNT, YENEEA. The CDR3 extends over 12 amino acids. Reprocessing the 5' RACE reads, TCRdb reports a single entry for every CDR3 protein and omits DNA. The sample holds about 260,000 distinct CDR3 sequences. The source material was blood T cells: a sorted CD56 or NKG2C T cell subset, CD4+ or CD8+ T cells, or bulk PBMC T cells (not recorded which). The chain carries TRBV11-3 and TRBJ2-2. The TCR comes from a woman aged 18 to 75 in good health. CDR3 region: CASSLDAGELFF.